This TCR beta chain was identified in a study of blood T cell repertoires in COVID-19. This CDR3 is 13 amino acids long. V was shortened by 1 base and J by 8 bases, with 12 bases between the two germline ends. Germline CDR1 reads SGHTA; CDR2 reads FQGNSA. Authors' methods: Estimation of nucleated cell counts relied on the amplification of reference gene primers. The protocol was immunoSEQ multiplex PCR, while the TCRdb copy is restricted to in-frame clones and leaves out a portion. D and trimming come from the DNA, and the V and J calls and clone size come from that table. The profile shows 150,000 or so clones, about 86% of them singletons.

The rearrangement links TRBV7-2 to TRBJ2-7; the D gene is possibly TRBD2 (5 bases). Sequencing was done on a sample of peripheral blood. This receptor was identified in a man aged 45-65 years with active or convalescent COVID-19. The CDR3 here is CASSLEVRGKQYF. CDR3 in DNA: TGTGCCAGCAGCTTAGAGGTCAGAGGGAAGCAGTACTTC.